A selection of T cell receptor beta chains follows, all from one sample in a study of CD8+CD57+ T cells in acquired aplastic anemia. TCRdb reprocessed the reads via MiXCR and lists one record per CDR3 protein. The sample consists of 100,000 to 150,000 distinct CDR3 sequences, less than 50% of them appearing once. The sample taken for sequencing was sorted CD4+, CD8+, or CD8+CD57+ T cells (not recorded which) from PBMCs. These receptors all come from a human donor with aplastic anemia. The CDR3 runs from the conserved cysteine through the conserved F or W. A D gene is named only where the DNA matches it firmly. Only some rows state a clone size, as once, few, many or a class for expanded clones.

D gene	J gene	clone size	V gene	CDR3 DNA	CDR3 protein
NA	TRBJ1-4	NA	TRBV2	TGTGCCAGCAGCGGTTCAGGCGGCGTTAATGAAAAACTGTTTTTT	CASSGSGGVNEKLFF
NA	TRBJ1-3	NA	TRBV14	TGTGCCAGCAGCCCAAGCATGGCCGGAAACACCATATATTTT	CASSPSMAGNTIYF
TRBD2	TRBJ2-5	NA	TRBV12-3/TRBV12-4	TGTGCCAGCAGTTTGGGGAGCGGGGGGTTCCCAGAGACCCAGTACTTC	CASSLGSGGFPETQYF
NA	TRBJ2-7	few	TRBV28	TGTGCCAGCAGTTCTCCGGGTTACTATGAGTACTTC	CASSSPGYYEYF
NA	TRBJ1-5	many	TRBV6-1	TGTGCCAGCAGTACAGGGAGTGGCAATCAGCCCCAGCATTTT	CASSTGSGNQPQHF
NA	TRBJ1-1	NA	TRBV5-4	TGTGCCAGCAACTTGGACAACACGGTAGGGGTTGAAGCTTTCTTT	CASNLDNTVGVEAFF
NA	TRBJ1-2	many	TRBV10-1	TGCGCCAGCAGTGAATCTCCGGGAGGCTACACCTTC	CASSESPGGYTF
NA	TRBJ1-1	many	TRBV25-1	TGTGCCAGCAGTGAGCAGGGTTTAGCCCCGTGGTTAAATTTT	CASSEQGLAPWLNF
TRBD1	TRBJ2-7	once	TRBV10-3	TGTGCCAGCAGCCCAAGGAGGACAGGGATCGAGCAGTACTTC	CASSPRRTGIEQYF
NA	TRBJ2-3	many	TRBV5-4	TGTGCCAGCAGTTTAGCCCCAACATCGGATACGCAGTATTTT	CASSLAPTSDTQYF
NA	TRBJ2-5	NA	TRBV29-1	TGCAGCGTTGAACACGGGGTGAAAGAGACCCAGTACTTC	CSVEHGVKETQYF
NA	TRBJ2-3	NA	TRBV10-3	TGTGCCACAACCGGGGAGGTCTCCGATACGCAGTATTTT	CATTGEVSDTQYF
NA	TRBJ1-2	NA	TRBV9	TGTGCCAGCAGCTCCTCTTTACGACAGCCCAAAGGGAACTATGGCTACACCTTC	CASSSSLRQPKGNYGYTF
NA	TRBJ1-2	many	TRBV5-1	TGCGCCAGCAGCTTGGGGGGAGAGGCTGGCTACACCTTC	CASSLGGEAGYTF
NA	TRBJ1-5	few	TRBV3-1	TGTGCCAGCAGCCAAGGACGGGGAAATCAGCCCCAGCATTTT	CASSQGRGNQPQHF
NA	TRBJ1-2	many	TRBV19	TGTGCCAGTAGTTCCCGAAGGCTTACAGGGATCGATGGCTACACCTTC	CASSSRRLTGIDGYTF
TRBD2	TRBJ2-7	many	TRBV4-3	TGCGCCAGCAGCAGATCCTTTTCGGGGGGGCCCTACGAGCAGTACTTC	CASSRSFSGGPYEQYF
TRBD2	TRBJ2-1	NA	TRBV10-3	TGTGCCATCAGTGTTGGGCGGGGGGATCTTTACAATGAGCAGTTCTTC	CAISVGRGDLYNEQFF
TRBD1	TRBJ2-1	many	TRBV29-1	TGCAGCGCTGGACAGGGTCGCGGTGAGCAGTTCTTC	CSAGQGRGEQFF
NA	TRBJ2-3	NA	TRBV19	TGTGCCAGTAGGATCGACAGACTCACAGATACGCAGTATTTT	CASRIDRLTDTQYF
NA	TRBJ2-1	NA	TRBV30	TGTGCCTGGAGTGTACCTTATAATGAGCAGTTCTTC	CAWSVPYNEQFF
NA	TRBJ1-1	many	TRBV19	TGTGCCAGTAGTATACTAGGGGGTAACACTGAAGCTTTCTTT	CASSILGGNTEAFF
NA	TRBJ2-5	many	TRBV12-5	TGTGCTAGTGGTTTGTTACAGAGCGGAGGGGAGACCCAGTACTTC	CASGLLQSGGETQYF
NA	TRBJ1-5	many	TRBV5-1	TGCGCCAGCAGCTTGGGGGGGGATAGCAATCAGCCCCAGCATTTT	CASSLGGDSNQPQHF
TRBD1	TRBJ1-2	NA	TRBV29-1	TGCAGCGTCCAAGGGGGCAGTGGGAATGGCTACACCTTC	CSVQGGSGNGYTF
TRBD2	TRBJ2-3	many	TRBV6-1	TGTGCCAGCATACGGGGGGGAAGGGCAGATACGCAGTATTTT	CASIRGGRADTQYF
NA	TRBJ1-2	NA	TRBV6-4	TGTGCCAGCAGTGACAGCGGGGAGGGCGTAAGTGGCCACACCTTC	CASSDSGEGVSGHTF
NA	TRBJ1-2	many	TRBV30	TGTGCCTGGAGTGTTCCAGGGGAAACGGTAGACGGCTACACCTTC	CAWSVPGETVDGYTF
NA	TRBJ2-5	many	TRBV5-1	TGCGCCAGCAGCGTCGGGGGGCCCAAGGGAGAGACCCAGTACTTC	CASSVGGPKGETQYF
TRBD1	TRBJ1-5	many	TRBV19	TGTGCCAGTAGTCCAAAAGGGGGCGTTCGCAATCAGCCCCAGCATTTT	CASSPKGGVRNQPQHF
NA	TRBJ1-1	many	TRBV6-4	TGTGCCAGCAGTTTAGACAGGAGCACTGAAGCTTTCTTT	CASSLDRSTEAFF
NA	TRBJ1-5	NA	TRBV19	TGTGCCAGTAGTCTCAGGGGTGGGGATGAGCCCCAGCATTTT	CASSLRGGDEPQHF
NA	TRBJ2-1	NA	TRBV29-1	TGCAGCCTTTCTCGGGGCATTGGGTACAATGAGCAGTTCTTC	CSLSRGIGYNEQFF
NA	TRBJ2-3	NA	TRBV9	TGTGCCAGCAGCGAGGGGGGGAGCACAGATACGCAGTATTTT	CASSEGGSTDTQYF
NA	TRBJ1-1	many	TRBV29-1	TGCAGCGTTGGGACACGAAGCTTCACTGAAGCTTTCTTT	CSVGTRSFTEAFF
NA	TRBJ1-6	many	TRBV19	TGTGCCAGTAGTAATGGGAATGGATCACCCCTCCACTTT	CASSNGNGSPLHF
NA	TRBJ1-1	NA	TRBV19	TGTGCCAGTAGTTCCCAGGGAGGGAGCACTGAAGCTTTCTTT	CASSSQGGSTEAFF
NA	TRBJ1-6	NA	TRBV20-1	TGCAGTGCTACGGACAGATCCTATAATTCACCCCTCCACTTT	CSATDRSYNSPLHF
NA	TRBJ2-1	NA	TRBV9	TGTGCCAGCAGCGTAGAAGTAGCCCTCAATGAGCAGTTCTTC	CASSVEVALNEQFF